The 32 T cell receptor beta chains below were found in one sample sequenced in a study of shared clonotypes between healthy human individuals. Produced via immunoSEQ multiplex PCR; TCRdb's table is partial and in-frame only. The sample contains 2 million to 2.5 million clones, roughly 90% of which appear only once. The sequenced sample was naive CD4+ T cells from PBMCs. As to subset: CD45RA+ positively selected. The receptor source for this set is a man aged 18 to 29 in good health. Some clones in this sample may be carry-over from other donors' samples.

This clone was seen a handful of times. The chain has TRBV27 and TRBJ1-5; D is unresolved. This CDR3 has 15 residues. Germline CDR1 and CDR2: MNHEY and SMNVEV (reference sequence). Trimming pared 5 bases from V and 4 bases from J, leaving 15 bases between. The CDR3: CASSPNSILNQPQHF. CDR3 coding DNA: TGTGCCAGCAGTCCCAACAGTATCCTAAATCAGCCCCAGCATTTT.

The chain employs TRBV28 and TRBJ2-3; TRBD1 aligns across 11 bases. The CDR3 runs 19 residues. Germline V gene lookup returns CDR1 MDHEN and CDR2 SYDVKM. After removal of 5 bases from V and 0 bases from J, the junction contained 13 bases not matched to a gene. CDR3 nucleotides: TGTGCCAGCAGTGTCTCTGGGCGGGGGACAGGGGGTAGCACAGATACGCAGTATTTT. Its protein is CASSVSGRGTGGSTDTQYF.

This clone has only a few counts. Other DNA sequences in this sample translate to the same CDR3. The CDR3 DNA reads TGTGCCAGCAGCGCGGACAGGAACACTGAAGCTTTCTTT. Translating it yields CASSADRNTEAFF. This chain links TRBV7-9 with TRBJ1-1, with D perhaps TRBD1 (6 bases). Trimming removed 5 bases at V and 1 base at J, with 8 bases between. The CDR3 is made up of 13 amino acids. Germline V gives CDR1 SEHNR, CDR2 FQNEAQ (reference sequence).

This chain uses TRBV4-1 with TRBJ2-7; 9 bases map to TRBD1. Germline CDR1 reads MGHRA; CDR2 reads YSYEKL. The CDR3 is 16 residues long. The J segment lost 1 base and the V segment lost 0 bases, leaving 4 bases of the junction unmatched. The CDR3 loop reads CASSQDGTGISYEQYF. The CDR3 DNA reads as TGCGCCAGCAGCCAAGACGGGACAGGGATTTCCTACGAGCAGTACTTC.

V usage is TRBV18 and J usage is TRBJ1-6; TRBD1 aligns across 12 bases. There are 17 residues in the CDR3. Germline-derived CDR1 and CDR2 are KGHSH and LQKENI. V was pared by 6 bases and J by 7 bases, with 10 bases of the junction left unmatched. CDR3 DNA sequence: TGTGCCAGCTCTCTAAGGGGACAGGGGGCGGAGAATTCACCCCTCCACTTT. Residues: CASSLRGQGAENSPLHF.

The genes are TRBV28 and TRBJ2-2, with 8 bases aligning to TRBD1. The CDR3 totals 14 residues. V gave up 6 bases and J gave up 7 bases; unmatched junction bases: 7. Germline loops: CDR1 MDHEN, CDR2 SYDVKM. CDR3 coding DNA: TGTGCCAGCAGGCCAGGGGGCCCCGGCGGGGAGCTGTTTTTT. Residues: CASRPGGPGGELFF.

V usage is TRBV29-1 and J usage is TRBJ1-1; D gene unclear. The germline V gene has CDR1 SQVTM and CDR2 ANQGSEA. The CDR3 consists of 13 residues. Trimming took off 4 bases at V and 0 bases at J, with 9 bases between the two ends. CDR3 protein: CSVAQPLNTEAFF. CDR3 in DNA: TGCAGCGTTGCACAACCTTTGAACACTGAAGCTTTCTTT.

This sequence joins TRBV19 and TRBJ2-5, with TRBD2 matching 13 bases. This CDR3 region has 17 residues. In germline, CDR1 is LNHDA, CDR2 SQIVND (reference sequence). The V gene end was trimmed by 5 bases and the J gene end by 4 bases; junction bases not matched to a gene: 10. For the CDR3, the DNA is TGTGCCAGTAGTGCAGGACTAGCGGGAGTGAGAGGAGAGACCCAGTACTTC. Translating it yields CASSAGLAGVRGETQYF. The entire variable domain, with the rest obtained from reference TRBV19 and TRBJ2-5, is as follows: DGGITQSPKYLFRKEGQNVTLSCEQNLNHDAMYWYRQDPGQGLRLIYYSQIVNDFQKGDIAEGYSVSREKKESFPLTVTSAQKNPTAFYLCASSAGLAGVRGETQYFGPGTRLLVL.

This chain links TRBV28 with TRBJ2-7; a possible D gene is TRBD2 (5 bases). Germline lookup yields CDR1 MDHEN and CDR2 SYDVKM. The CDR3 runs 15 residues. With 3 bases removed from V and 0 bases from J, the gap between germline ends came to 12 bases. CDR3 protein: CASSFQSGYSYEQYF. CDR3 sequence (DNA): TGTGCCAGCAGTTTCCAGAGCGGTTACTCCTACGAGCAGTACTTC.

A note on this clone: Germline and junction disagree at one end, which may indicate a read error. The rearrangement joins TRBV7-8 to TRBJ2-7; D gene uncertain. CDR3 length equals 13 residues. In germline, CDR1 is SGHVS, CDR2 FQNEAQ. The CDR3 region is CASSLSGRSDPCF. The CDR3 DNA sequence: TGTGCCAGCAGCCTATCCGGAAGATCGGACCCGTGCTTC.

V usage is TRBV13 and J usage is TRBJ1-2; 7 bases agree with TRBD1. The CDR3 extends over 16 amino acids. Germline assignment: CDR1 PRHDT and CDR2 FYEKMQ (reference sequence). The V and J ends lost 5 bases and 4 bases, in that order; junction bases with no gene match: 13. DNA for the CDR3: TGTGCCAGCAGCCCAGCACCTGCCGGGACAGCCTATGGCTACACCTTC. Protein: CASSPAPAGTAYGYTF. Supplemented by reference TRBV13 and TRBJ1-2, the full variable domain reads AAGVIQSPRHLIKEKRETATLKCYPIPRHDTVYWYQQGPGQDPQFLISFYEKMQSDKGSIPDRFSAQQFSDYHSELNMSSLELGDSALYFCASSPAPAGTAYGYTFGSGTRLTVV.

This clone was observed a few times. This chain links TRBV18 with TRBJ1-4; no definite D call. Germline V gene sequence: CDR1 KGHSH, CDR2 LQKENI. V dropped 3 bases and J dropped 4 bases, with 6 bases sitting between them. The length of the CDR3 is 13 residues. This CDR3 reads CASSPLDNEKLFF. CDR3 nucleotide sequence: TGTGCCAGCTCACCGTTGGATAATGAAAAACTGTTTTTT.

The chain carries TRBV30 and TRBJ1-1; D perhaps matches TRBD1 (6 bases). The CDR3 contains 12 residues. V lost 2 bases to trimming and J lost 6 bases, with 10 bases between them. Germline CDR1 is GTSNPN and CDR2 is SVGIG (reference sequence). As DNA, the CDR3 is TGTGCCTGGAGTCCACAGGGCGCTGAAGCTTTCTTT. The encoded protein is CAWSPQGAEAFF.

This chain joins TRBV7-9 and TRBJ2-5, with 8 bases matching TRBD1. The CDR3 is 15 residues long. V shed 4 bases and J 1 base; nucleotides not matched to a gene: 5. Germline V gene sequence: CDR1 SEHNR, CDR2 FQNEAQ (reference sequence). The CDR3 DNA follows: TGTGCCAGCAGCTACTGGACAGGGACCCAAGAGACCCAGTACTTC. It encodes CASSYWTGTQETQYF.

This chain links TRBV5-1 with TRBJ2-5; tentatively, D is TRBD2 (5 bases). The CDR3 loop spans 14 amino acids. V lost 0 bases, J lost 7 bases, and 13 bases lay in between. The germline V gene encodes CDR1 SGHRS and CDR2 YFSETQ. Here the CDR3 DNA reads TGCGCCAGCAGCTTGGAGGGCTCCGGAGGGACCCAGTACTTC. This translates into CASSLEGSGGTQYF.

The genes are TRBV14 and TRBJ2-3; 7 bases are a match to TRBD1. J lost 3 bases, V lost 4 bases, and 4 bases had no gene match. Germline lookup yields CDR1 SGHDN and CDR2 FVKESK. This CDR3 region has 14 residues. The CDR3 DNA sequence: TGTGCCAGCAGCCGATCGACAGGGACAGATACGCAGTATTTT. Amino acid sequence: CASSRSTGTDTQYF.

Written as DNA, the CDR3 is TGCGCCAGCAGCCAAAAAAGCGAACTAGCGGGAGCCGCAGATACGCAGTATTTT. This codes for CASSQKSELAGAADTQYF. The chain is built from TRBV4-3 and TRBJ2-3; TRBD2 matches at 11 bases. V lost 2 bases and J lost 4; bases outside the gene matches: 11. This CDR3 spans 18 amino acids. Germline V CDR1 and CDR2: LGHNA, YSLEER.

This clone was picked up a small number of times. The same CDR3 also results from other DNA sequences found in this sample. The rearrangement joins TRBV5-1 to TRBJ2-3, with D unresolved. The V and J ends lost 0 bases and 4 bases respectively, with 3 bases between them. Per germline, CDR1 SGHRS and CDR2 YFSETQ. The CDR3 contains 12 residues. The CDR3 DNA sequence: TGCGCCAGCAGCTTGGACCCAGATACGCAGTATTTT. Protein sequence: CASSLDPDTQYF.

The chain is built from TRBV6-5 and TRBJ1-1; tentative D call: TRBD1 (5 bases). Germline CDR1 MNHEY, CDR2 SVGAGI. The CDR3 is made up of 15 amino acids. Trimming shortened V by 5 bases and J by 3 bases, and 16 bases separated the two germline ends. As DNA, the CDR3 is TGTGCCAGCAGTCACAAGCCGCGGGGGTACACTGAAGCTTTCTTT. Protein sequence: CASSHKPRGYTEAFF.

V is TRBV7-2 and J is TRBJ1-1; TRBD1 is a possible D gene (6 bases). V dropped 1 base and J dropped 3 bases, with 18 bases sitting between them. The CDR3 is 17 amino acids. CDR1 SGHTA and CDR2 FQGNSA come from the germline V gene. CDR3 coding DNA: TGTGCCAGCAGCTTAGGTGACGGAAGGGGGGAGGACACTGAAGCTTTCTTT. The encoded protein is CASSLGDGRGEDTEAFF.

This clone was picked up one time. The CDR3 protein is CASRIRTSDYEQYF. CDR3 nucleotide sequence: TGTGCCAGCCGGATTCGGACTAGCGACTACGAGCAGTACTTC. The J gene is TRBJ2-7, the V gene TRBV19, with 9 bases fitting TRBD2. V lost 9 bases to trimming and J lost 3 bases; unmatched junction nucleotides: 9. The CDR3 sequence is 14 residues long. CDR1 is LNHDA, CDR2 SQIVND, per germline (reference sequence).

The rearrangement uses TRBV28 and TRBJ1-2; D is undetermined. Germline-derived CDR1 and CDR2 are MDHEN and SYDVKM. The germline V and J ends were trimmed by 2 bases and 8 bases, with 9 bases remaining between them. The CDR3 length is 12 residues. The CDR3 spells CASSLETAGYTF. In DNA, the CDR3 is TGTGCCAGCAGTTTAGAGACGGCGGGCTACACCTTC.

This CDR3 is CASRETISGNTIYF. Written as DNA, the CDR3 is TGTGCCAGCAGGGAGACCATCTCTGGAAACACCATATATTTT. The chain links TRBV11-1 to TRBJ1-3; D gene uncertain. With 6 bases removed from V and 0 bases from J, the gap between germline ends came to 9 bases. The length of the CDR3 is 14 residues. Germline V gene lookup returns CDR1 SGHAT and CDR2 FQDESV (reference sequence).

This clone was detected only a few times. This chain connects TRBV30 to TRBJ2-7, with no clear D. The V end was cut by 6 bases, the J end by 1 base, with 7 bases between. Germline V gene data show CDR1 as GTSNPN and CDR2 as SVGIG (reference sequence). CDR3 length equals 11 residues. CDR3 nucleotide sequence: TGTGCCTGTGGATCATCCTACGAGCAGTACTTC. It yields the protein CACGSSYEQYF. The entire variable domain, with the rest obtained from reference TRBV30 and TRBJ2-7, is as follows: SQTIHQWPATLVQPVGSPLSLECTVEGTSNPNLYWYRQAAGRGLQLLFYSVGIGQISSEVPQNLSASRPQDRQFILSSKKLLLSDSGFYLCACGSSYEQYFGPGTRLTVT.

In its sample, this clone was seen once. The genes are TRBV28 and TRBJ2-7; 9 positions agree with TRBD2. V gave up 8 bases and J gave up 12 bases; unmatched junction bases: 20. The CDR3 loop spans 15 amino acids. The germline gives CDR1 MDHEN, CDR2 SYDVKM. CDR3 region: CASRSGSGRFNRGYF. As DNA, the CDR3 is TGTGCCAGCCGTTCAGGGAGCGGGAGGTTTAATAGGGGGTACTTC.

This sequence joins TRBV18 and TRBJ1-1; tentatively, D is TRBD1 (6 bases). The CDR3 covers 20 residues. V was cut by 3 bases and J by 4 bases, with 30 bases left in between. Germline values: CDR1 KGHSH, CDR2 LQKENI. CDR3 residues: CASSPPFLVGGRLGGTEAFF. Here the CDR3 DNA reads TGTGCCAGCTCACCCCCCTTTTTAGTCGGGGGGCGCCTTGGTGGCACTGAAGCTTTCTTT.

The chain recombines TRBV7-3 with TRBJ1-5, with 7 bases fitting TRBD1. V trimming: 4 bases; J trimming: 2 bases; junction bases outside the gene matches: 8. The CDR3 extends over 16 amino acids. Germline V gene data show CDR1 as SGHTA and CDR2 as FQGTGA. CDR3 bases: TGTGCCAGCAGCTGCCCCCAGGGGGTGTGCAATCAGCCCCAGCATTTT. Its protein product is CASSCPQGVCNQPQHF.

The CDR3 region has the DNA TGTGCCAGCAGGGGGGACACCCCTACCCAGTACTTC. Its translation is CASRGDTPTQYF. This chain uses TRBV2 with TRBJ2-5; maybe TRBD1 (6 bases). The CDR3 spans 12 residues. Trimming stripped 6 bases from V and 8 bases from J, with 13 bases between. Germline V gene lookup returns CDR1 SNHLY and CDR2 FYNNEI.

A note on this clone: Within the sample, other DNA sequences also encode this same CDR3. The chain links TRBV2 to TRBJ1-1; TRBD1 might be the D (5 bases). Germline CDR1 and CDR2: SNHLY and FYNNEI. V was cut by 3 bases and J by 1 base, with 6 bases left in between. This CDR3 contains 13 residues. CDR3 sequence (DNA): TGTGCCAGCAGTGAGGGGCCGAACACTGAAGCTTTCTTT. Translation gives CASSEGPNTEAFF.

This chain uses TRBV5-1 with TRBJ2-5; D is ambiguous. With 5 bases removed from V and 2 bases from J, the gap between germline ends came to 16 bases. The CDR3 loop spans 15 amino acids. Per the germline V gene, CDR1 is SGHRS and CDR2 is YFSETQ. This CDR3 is CASRIRVVSQETQYF. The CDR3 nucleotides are TGCGCCAGCAGGATAAGGGTCGTGTCTCAAGAGACCCAGTACTTC.

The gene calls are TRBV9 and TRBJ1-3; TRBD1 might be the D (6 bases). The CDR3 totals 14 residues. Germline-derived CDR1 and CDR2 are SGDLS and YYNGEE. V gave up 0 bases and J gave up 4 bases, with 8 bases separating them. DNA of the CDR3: TGTGCCAGCAGCGTAGCAGGGGTGGGAAACACCATATATTTT. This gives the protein CASSVAGVGNTIYF.

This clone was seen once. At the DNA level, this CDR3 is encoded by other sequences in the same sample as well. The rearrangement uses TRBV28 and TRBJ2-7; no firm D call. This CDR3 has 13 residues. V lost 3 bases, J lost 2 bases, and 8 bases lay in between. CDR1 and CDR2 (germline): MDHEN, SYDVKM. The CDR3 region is CASSLGKTYEQYF. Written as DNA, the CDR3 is TGTGCCAGCAGTTTGGGGAAAACCTACGAGCAGTACTTC.